These 4 T cell receptor beta chains came from one sample sequenced in a study of metastatic and nonmetastatic thyroid tumors. Among the patients, none had received any treatment before thyroid surgery. TCRdb reanalyzed the PCR reads with MiXCR. The table has roughly 27,000 clones, under 15% seen once. The specimen sequenced was blood. These receptors all come from a female donor with papillary thyroid cancer or a benign thyroid nodule (not recorded which). Some clones in this sample may be carry-over from other donors' samples.

This clone has only a few counts. Sequence at one end of the junction differs from germline and may be a read error. The chain uses TRBV6-2 or TRBV6-3 and TRBJ2-1; D is perhaps TRBD2 (5 bases). The CDR3 sequence is 17 residues long. CDR1 and CDR2 (germline): MNHEY, SVGEGT. CDR3 coding DNA: TGTGCCAGCAGTTTCCCACGTAGGGCGGGTGGGCTCAATGAGCCGTTCTTC. It encodes CASSFPRRAGGLNEPFF.

This clone was picked up many times. The chain is built from TRBV5-1 and TRBJ2-1, with 7 bases lining up with TRBD2. The trim removed 3 bases at V and 8 bases at J, leaving 11 bases unmatched. The CDR3 totals 15 residues. The germline gives CDR1 SGHRS, CDR2 YFSETQ. The CDR3 region is CASSYLAGVNYEQFF. The CDR3 DNA reads TGCGCCAGCAGCTATTTGGCGGGAGTTAACTATGAGCAGTTCTTC.

This clone is categorized as medium-sized. The chain has TRBV7-9 and TRBJ2-1; D gene ambiguous. The CDR3 length is 15 residues. Germline V gene data show CDR1 as SEHNR and CDR2 as FQNEAQ (reference sequence). The V end lost 1 base, the J end lost 1 base, and 8 bases lay between the germline ends. The CDR3 sequence: CASSLGSISYNEQFF. As DNA, the CDR3 is TGTGCCAGCAGCTTAGGGAGCATATCCTACAATGAGCAGTTCTTC.

This clone was observed at least ten times. The rearrangement joins TRBV6-4 to TRBJ2-1, with 9 positions matching TRBD1. The CDR3 consists of 16 residues. CDR1 is MRHNA, CDR2 SNTAGT, per germline. The J segment lost 4 bases and the V segment lost 3 bases, leaving 7 bases of the junction unmatched. CDR3 sequence reads: CASSESGTGMYNEQFF. DNA for the CDR3: TGTGCCAGCAGTGAGTCCGGGACAGGGATGTACAATGAGCAGTTCTTC.